This T cell receptor beta chain emerged from a study of OX40 agonist ivuxolimab in advanced cancers. Across the study: Age averaged around 58 years (range roughly 20 to 90), and around 87% were male. Anti-PD-1, anti-PD-L1 or anti-CTLA-4 therapy given earlier was allowed, and approximately 40% had some.

A word on this clone: Antigen: not known.

Repertoires were generated with immunoSEQ multiplex PCR, while TCRdb's copy carries only in-frame clones and drops some. The repertoire holds 69,000 or so clones, roughly 85% seen once, with approximately 0.81% in the top ten. This CDR3 is built from 17 residues. The V end was cut by 0 bases, the J end by 0 bases, with 9 bases between. CDR1 MNHEY and CDR2 SMNVEV come from the germline V gene (reference sequence). Regarding the study as a whole: Within 6 weeks, CD4+ and CD8+ blood T cells expanded clonally at 0.1 to 3.0 mg/kg. Researchers did not determine the expanded peripheral T cells' antigen specificity.

V and J are TRBV27 and TRBJ2-6; D remains ambiguous. Here the sequenced sample was CD4+ or CD8+ T cells sorted from blood, taken in a trial of the OX40 agonist ivuxolimab. The clonotype originates from an adult with an advanced solid tumor such as melanoma, head and neck, liver or kidney cancer. CDR3 residues: CASSLSDTNSGANVLTF. CDR3 in DNA: TGTGCCAGCAGTTTATCTGACACGAACTCTGGGGCCAACGTCCTGACTTTC.